These 18 T cell receptor beta chains were sequenced from one sample in a study of Ad26.COV2.S vaccination and SARS-CoV-2 variants. Treatment given: around 19 received Ad26.COV2.S at low or high dose, single or two shots; about 5 received placebo; per-sample allocation not given. Collection of the samples took place on day 63 after the first injection of vaccine or placebo. Assay: immunoSEQ multiplex PCR; the TCRdb copy retains only in-frame clones and omits some. Among about 350,000 clones listed, 88% were seen once. Sequences were derived from peripheral blood, sampled in a trial of Ad26.COV2.S vaccine versus placebo. The receptors shown here come from a person aged 18 to 59 who received the Ad26.COV2.S COVID-19 vaccine or a placebo.

J is TRBJ1-6 and V is TRBV28; 9 bases match TRBD1. Trimming cost V 5 bases and J 7 bases; bases outside gene matches: 3. The CDR3 covers 14 residues. CDR1 is MDHEN and CDR2 is SYDVKM in the germline V gene. CDR3 amino acids: CASSPDRGNSPLHF. The CDR3 DNA is TGTGCCAGCAGTCCGGACAGGGGAAATTCACCCCTCCACTTT.

The chain is built from TRBV4-1 and TRBJ1-5; 8 bases are a match to TRBD1. The CDR3 has 16 amino acids. The J segment lost 2 bases and the V segment lost 5 bases, leaving 8 bases of the junction unmatched. Germline-derived CDR1 and CDR2 are MGHRA and YSYEKL. CDR3: CASSERTGFGNQPQHF. DNA of the CDR3: TGCGCCAGCAGCGAGAGGACAGGGTTTGGCAATCAGCCCCAGCATTTT.

The V gene is TRBV7-2, the J gene TRBJ1-3; D may be TRBD1 (5 bases). Germline CDR1 and CDR2: SGHTA and FQGNSA. This CDR3 has 15 amino acids. The V end lost 2 bases, the J end lost 7 bases, and 15 bases lay between the germline ends. The CDR3 region is CASSLSRRAGNTIYF. In nucleotides, the CDR3 is TGTGCCAGCAGCTTAAGTCGCAGGGCGGGGAACACCATATATTTT.

The V and J genes are TRBV7-2 and TRBJ2-3; D is unresolved. The CDR3 runs 13 residues. The V end lost 2 bases, the J end lost 1 base, and 4 bases lay between the germline ends. CDR1 is SGHTA and CDR2 is FQGNSA in the germline V gene. CDR3 nucleotide sequence: TGTGCCAGCAGCTTAACAGGCACAGATACGCAGTATTTT. Its translation: CASSLTGTDTQYF.

The gene calls are TRBV21-1 and TRBJ1-3. TRBV21-1 is given as a pseudogene. There are 16 residues in the CDR3. CDR3 bases: TGTGCCAGCAGCAAAGAAGGGCTCATCCCTGGAAACACCATATATTTT. This codes for CASSKEGLIPGNTIYF.

The chain employs TRBV3-1 (or the pseudogene TRBV3-2) and TRBJ1-1; 9 nucleotides agree with TRBD1. Trimming cost V 0 bases and J 0 bases; bases outside gene matches: 14. This CDR3 contains 20 residues. The V gene's germline CDR1 is LGHDT and CDR2 YNNKEL (reference sequence). CDR3 sequence (DNA): TGTGCCAGCAGCCAAGATCTTGACGGGACAGGGTGGAGAGTGAACACTGAAGCTTTCTTT. Translation gives CASSQDLDGTGWRVNTEAFF.

Written as DNA, the CDR3 is TGTGCCAGCAGCCCGACCCGTGGGGCGGGAAGCTACAATGAGCAGTTCTTC. Amino acid sequence: CASSPTRGAGSYNEQFF. The J gene is TRBJ2-1, the V gene TRBV9, with D tentatively TRBD2 (6 bases). V gave up 4 bases and J gave up 3 bases, with 20 bases separating them. CDR3 length equals 17 residues. CDR1 is SGDLS, CDR2 YYNGEE, per germline.

The rearrangement joins TRBV28 to TRBJ2-7, with TRBD2 identical over 8 bases. Germline trimming cut 3 bases from V and 2 bases from J; bases unmatched to any gene: 12. This CDR3 is 17 amino acids long. CDR1 MDHEN and CDR2 SYDVKM come from the germline V gene. The CDR3 region is CASSFGGGGRPPYEQYF. The CDR3 DNA reads as TGTGCCAGCAGTTTTGGGGGTGGCGGGAGGCCACCCTACGAGCAGTACTTC.

The chain carries TRBV6-2 or TRBV6-3 and TRBJ1-1; 7 bases align to TRBD1. The CDR3 consists of 15 residues. Germline lookup yields CDR1 MNHEY and CDR2 SVGEGT. V lost 4 bases to trimming and J lost 4 bases; unmatched junction nucleotides: 9. The CDR3 loop reads CASSFPNRGGTEAFF. The CDR3 region has the DNA TGTGCCAGCAGTTTTCCGAACAGGGGAGGCACTGAAGCTTTCTTT.

The rearrangement uses TRBV5-1 and TRBJ1-4; D perhaps matches TRBD1 (5 bases). CDR1 SGHRS and CDR2 YFSETQ come from the germline V gene. Trimming stripped 0 bases from V and 6 bases from J, with 12 bases between. This CDR3 comprises 15 residues. CDR3 nucleotide sequence: TGCGCCAGCAGCTTGGACGGGACTATTGATGAAAAACTGTTTTTT. Its translation: CASSLDGTIDEKLFF.

V and J are TRBV3-1 (or the pseudogene TRBV3-2) and TRBJ1-4; D call uncertain. The CDR3 length is 14 residues. The V and J ends lost 0 bases and 5 bases respectively, with 7 bases between them. Per the germline V gene, CDR1 is LGHDT and CDR2 is YNNKEL (reference sequence). DNA for the CDR3: TGTGCCAGCAGCCAAGATGGCGGAAATGAAAAACTGTTTTTT. This translates into CASSQDGGNEKLFF.

V gene TRBV28 combines with J gene TRBJ2-7; 7 bases agree with TRBD1. This CDR3 is 14 amino acids long. Germline-derived CDR1 and CDR2 are MDHEN and SYDVKM. The ends lost 3 bases at V and 4 bases at J; junction bases unmatched: 6. For the CDR3, the DNA is TGTGCCAGCAGTTTTGGGGGACAGTCATACGAGCAGTACTTC. Residues: CASSFGGQSYEQYF.

This chain joins TRBV5-8 and TRBJ2-1; 8 bases are a match to TRBD2. V lost 0 bases and J lost 4; bases outside the gene matches: 15. Per germline, CDR1 SGHTS and CDR2 YDEGEE. There are 19 residues in the CDR3. CDR3 DNA sequence: TGTGCCAGCAGCTTGGTAATGTTGCGGGGGGCCCCTTTTTACAATGAGCAGTTCTTC. Its translation is CASSLVMLRGAPFYNEQFF.

V gene TRBV5-5 combines with J gene TRBJ2-2; unclear D gene. Trimming removed 0 bases at V and 9 bases at J, with 9 bases between. The CDR3 consists of 13 residues. Germline V lookup: CDR1 SGHKS, CDR2 YYEKEE (reference sequence). In DNA, the CDR3 is TGTGCCAGCAGCTTGGAATCCCACCGGGAGCTGTTTTTT. This sequence encodes CASSLESHRELFF. Full variable domain (missing parts from reference TRBV5-5 and TRBJ2-2): DAGVTQSPTHLIKTRGQQVTLRCSPISGHKSVSWYQQVLGQGPQFIFQYYEKEERGRGNFPDRFSARQFPNYSSELNVNALLLGDSALYLCASSLESHRELFFGEGSRLTVL.

This chain links TRBV30 with TRBJ1-2; 9 bases are shared with TRBD1. The CDR3 extends over 18 amino acids. The ends lost 2 bases at V and 2 bases at J; junction bases unmatched: 15. The germline V gene has CDR1 GTSNPN and CDR2 SVGIG (reference sequence). The CDR3 DNA is TGTGCCTGGAGTCACCACCCCCGGGACAGGGATTTGAACTATGGCTACACCTTC. It is translated as CAWSHHPRDRDLNYGYTF.

The chain couples TRBV5-4 to TRBJ1-2; the D gene is possibly TRBD1 (6 bases). V lost 4 bases to trimming and J lost 4 bases, with 17 bases between them. This CDR3 has 15 amino acids. CDR1 is SGHNT, CDR2 YYREEE, per germline (reference sequence). The CDR3 nucleotides are TGTGCCAGCAGCGATAGTACAGACAGGAGCTATGGCTACACCTTC. Its protein product is CASSDSTDRSYGYTF. The whole variable domain, filled in from reference TRBV5-4 and TRBJ1-2, reads ETGVTQSPTHLIKTRGQQVTLRCSSQSGHNTVSWYQQALGQGPQFIFQYYREEENGRGNFPPRFSGLQFPNYSSELNVNALELDDSALYLCASSDSTDRSYGYTFGSGTRLTVV.

Points on this clone: The same CDR3 also results from other DNA sequences found in this sample. The chain has TRBV29-1 and TRBJ1-4; D gene ambiguous. Germline lookup yields CDR1 SQVTM and CDR2 ANQGSEA. CDR3 length: 12 residues. The ends were cut back, 4 bases at V and 5 bases at J, with 8 bases in the middle. The CDR3 coding sequence is TGCAGCGTTGGGAGGGCAAATGAAAAACTGTTTTTT. Translating it yields CSVGRANEKLFF.

V is TRBV9 and J is TRBJ2-7, with 7 positions matching TRBD1. Germline assignment: CDR1 SGDLS and CDR2 YYNGEE. This CDR3 comprises 16 residues. Unmatched junction bases numbered 8, after V lost 0 bases and J lost 2 bases. Here the CDR3 DNA reads TGTGCCAGCAGCGTAGCAGGGACAGCAAACACCTACGAGCAGTACTTC. Its translation: CASSVAGTANTYEQYF. Looking up the rest from reference TRBV9 and TRBJ2-7 gives the full variable domain: DSGVTQTPKHLITATGQRVTLRCSPRSGDLSVYWYQQSLDQGLQFLIQYYNGEERAKGNILERFSAQQFPDLHSELNLSSLELGDSALYFCASSVAGTANTYEQYFGPGTRLTVT.